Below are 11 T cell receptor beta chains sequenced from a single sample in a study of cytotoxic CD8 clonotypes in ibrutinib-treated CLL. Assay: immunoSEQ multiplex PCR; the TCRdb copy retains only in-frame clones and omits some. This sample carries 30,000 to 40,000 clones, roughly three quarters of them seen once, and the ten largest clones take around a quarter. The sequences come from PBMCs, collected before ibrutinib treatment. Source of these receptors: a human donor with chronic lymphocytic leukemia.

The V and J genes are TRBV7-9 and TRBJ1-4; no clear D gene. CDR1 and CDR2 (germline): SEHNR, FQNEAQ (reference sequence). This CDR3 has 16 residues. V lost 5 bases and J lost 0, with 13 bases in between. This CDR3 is CASSPIRGTTNEKLFF. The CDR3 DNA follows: TGTGCCAGCAGCCCAATACGAGGGACAACTAATGAAAAACTGTTTTTT.

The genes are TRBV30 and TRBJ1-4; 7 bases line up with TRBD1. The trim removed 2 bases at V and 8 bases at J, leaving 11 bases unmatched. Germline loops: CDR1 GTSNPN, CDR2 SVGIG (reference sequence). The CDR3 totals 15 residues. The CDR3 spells CAWSTGAGGREKLFF. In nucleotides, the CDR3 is TGTGCCTGGAGTACCGGGGCAGGGGGTAGGGAAAAACTGTTTTTT.

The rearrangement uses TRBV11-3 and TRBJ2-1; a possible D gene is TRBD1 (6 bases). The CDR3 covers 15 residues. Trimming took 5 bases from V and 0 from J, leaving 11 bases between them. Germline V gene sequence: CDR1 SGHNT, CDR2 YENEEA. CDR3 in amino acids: CASSLTGNSYNEQFF. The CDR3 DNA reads TGTGCCAGCAGCCTCACAGGGAACTCCTACAATGAGCAGTTCTTC.

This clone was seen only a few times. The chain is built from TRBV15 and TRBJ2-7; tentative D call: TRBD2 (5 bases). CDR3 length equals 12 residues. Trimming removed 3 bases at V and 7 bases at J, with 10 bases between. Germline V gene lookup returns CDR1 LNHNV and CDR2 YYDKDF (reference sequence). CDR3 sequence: CATSSPLAEQYF. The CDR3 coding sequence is TGTGCCACCAGCAGTCCCTTAGCGGAGCAGTACTTC.

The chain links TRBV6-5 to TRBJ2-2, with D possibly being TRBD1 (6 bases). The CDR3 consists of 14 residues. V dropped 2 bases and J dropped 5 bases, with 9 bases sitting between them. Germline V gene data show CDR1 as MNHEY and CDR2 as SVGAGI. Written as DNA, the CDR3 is TGTGCCAGCAGTTACGGGACACAAACCGGGGAGCTGTTTTTT. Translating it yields CASSYGTQTGELFF.

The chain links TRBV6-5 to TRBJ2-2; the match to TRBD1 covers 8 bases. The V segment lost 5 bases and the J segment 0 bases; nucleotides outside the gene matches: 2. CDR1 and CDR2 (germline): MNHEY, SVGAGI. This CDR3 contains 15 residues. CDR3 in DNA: TGTGCCAGCAGTCAACAGGGGGCGAACACCGGGGAGCTGTTTTTT. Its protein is CASSQQGANTGELFF.

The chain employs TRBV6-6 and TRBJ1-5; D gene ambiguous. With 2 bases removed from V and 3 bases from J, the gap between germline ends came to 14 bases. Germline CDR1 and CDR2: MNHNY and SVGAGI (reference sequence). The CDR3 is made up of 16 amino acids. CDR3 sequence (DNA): TGTGCCAGCAGTTACGGGCTTCTAGACGCCAATCAGCCCCAGCATTTT. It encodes CASSYGLLDANQPQHF.

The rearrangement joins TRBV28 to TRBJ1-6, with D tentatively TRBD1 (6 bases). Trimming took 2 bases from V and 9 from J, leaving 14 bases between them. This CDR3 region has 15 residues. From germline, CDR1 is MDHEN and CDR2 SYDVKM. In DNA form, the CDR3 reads TGTGCCAGCAGTTTAGGGGCAGGGGTGGCTTCACCCCTCCACTTT. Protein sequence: CASSLGAGVASPLHF.

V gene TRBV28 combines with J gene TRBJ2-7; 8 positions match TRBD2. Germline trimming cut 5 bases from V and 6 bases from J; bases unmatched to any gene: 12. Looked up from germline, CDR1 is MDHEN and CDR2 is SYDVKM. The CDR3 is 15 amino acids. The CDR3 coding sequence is TGTGCCAGCAGTGGGGGTGCGGCGGGAGGCGGCGAGCAGTACTTC. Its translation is CASSGGAAGGGEQYF.

The CDR3 nucleotides read TGTGCCAGCATCGAAAGCGGGGGTAGCTCCTACGAGCAGTACTTC. This gives the protein CASIESGGSSYEQYF. The chain is built from TRBV7-9 and TRBJ2-7; 8 nucleotides match TRBD2. The germline V gene has CDR1 SEHNR and CDR2 FQNEAQ (reference sequence). This CDR3 comprises 15 residues. Losses at the gene ends were 7 bases for V and 0 bases for J; bases not matched to a gene: 8. The variable domain in full, with the rest retrieved from reference TRBV7-9 and TRBJ2-7, is DTGVSQNPRHKITKRGQNVTFRCDPISEHNRLYWYRQTLGQGPEFLTYFQNEAQLEKSRLLSDRFSAERPKGSFSTLEIQRTEQGDSAMYLCASIESGGSSYEQYFGPGTRLTVT.

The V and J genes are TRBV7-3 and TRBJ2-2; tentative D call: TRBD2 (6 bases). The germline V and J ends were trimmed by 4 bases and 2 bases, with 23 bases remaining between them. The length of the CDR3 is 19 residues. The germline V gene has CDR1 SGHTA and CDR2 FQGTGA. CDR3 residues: CASSSQLAATLRNTGELFF. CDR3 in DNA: TGTGCCAGCAGCTCACAGTTAGCGGCAACTCTAAGAAACACCGGGGAGCTGTTTTTT.